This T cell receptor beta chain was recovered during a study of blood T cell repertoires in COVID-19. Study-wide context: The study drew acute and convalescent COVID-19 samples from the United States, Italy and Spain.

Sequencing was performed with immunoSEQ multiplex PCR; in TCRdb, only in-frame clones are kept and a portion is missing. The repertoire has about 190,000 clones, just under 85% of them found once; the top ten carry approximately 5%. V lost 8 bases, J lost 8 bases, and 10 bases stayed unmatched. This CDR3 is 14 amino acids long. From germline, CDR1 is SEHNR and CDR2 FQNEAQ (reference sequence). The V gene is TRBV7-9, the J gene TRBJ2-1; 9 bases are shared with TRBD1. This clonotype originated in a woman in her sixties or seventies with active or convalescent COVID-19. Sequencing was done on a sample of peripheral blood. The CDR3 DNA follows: TGTGCCAGCTGGGGACAGGGAGGTTTGGATGAGCAGTTCTTC. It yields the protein CASWGQGGLDEQFF.